This T cell receptor beta chain was identified during a study of T cells in Graves' hyperthyroidism and ophthalmopathy. Looking at the study overall: Blood was drawn when the patient was first diagnosed and still untreated.

The TCR beta CDR3 regions underwent amplification using RNA transcripts as the source. HTBI primers drove first-round RT-PCR of the TCR CDR3. TCRdb analysed the multiplex PCR reads with MiXCR anew, one entry per CDR3 protein. The sample lists hundreds of thousands of distinct CDR3 sequences; around 21% were seen once. V was clipped by 5 bases and J by 12 bases, with 21 bases between them. The CDR3 is 15 amino acids. Looked up from germline, CDR1 is KGHDR and CDR2 is SFDVKD. The genes are TRBV24-1 and TRBJ1-4; D uncertain. The sequence was obtained from a man aged 25-40 years with Graves' ophthalmopathy. The sample consisted of blood. The CDR3 loop is CATSGFSRDGEELFF. The CDR3 region has the DNA TGTGCCACCAGTGGTTTCTCACGAGACGGCGAAGAACTGTTTTTT.